One sample yielded the 14 T cell receptor beta chains listed below, sequenced in a study of blood T cell repertoires in COVID-19. Libraries were prepared by immunoSEQ multiplex PCR; TCRdb keeps only in-frame clonotypes and omits some of them. The profile shows about 110,000 clones, 75% to 90% of them singletons. Sequenced material: peripheral blood. The receptors were gathered from an elderly woman with acute or convalescent COVID-19.

This chain uses TRBV10-2 with TRBJ1-6, with TRBD1 as a possible D gene (5 bases). Trimming cost V 3 bases and J 7 bases, with 10 bases left between them. Germline V gives CDR1 WSHSY, CDR2 SAAADI. The length of the CDR3 is 14 residues. CDR3 in DNA: TGCGCCAGCAGTGATGACAGTACGAATTCACCCCTCCACTTT. Translated, it gives CASSDDSTNSPLHF.

This clone was recorded a few times. The chain combines TRBV4-1 with TRBJ2-1; 11 positions agree with TRBD2. V gave up 7 bases and J gave up 7 bases; unmatched junction bases: 9. Germline CDR1 MGHRA, CDR2 YSYEKL. The CDR3 loop spans 15 amino acids. CDR3 loop: CASTPLAGGYNEQFF. The CDR3 DNA reads TGCGCCAGCACTCCTTTAGCGGGGGGGTATAATGAGCAGTTCTTC.

The rearrangement links TRBV24-1 to TRBJ1-5; 8 positions match TRBD1. The CDR3 is 15 residues long. The V and J ends lost 2 bases and 7 bases, in that order; junction bases with no gene match: 6. Germline lookup yields CDR1 KGHDR and CDR2 SFDVKD. CDR3 in amino acids: CATSDSGGGEQPQHF. CDR3 coding DNA: TGTGCCACCAGTGATTCAGGGGGCGGTGAACAGCCCCAGCATTTT.

In DNA, the CDR3 is TGTGCCTGGAACAGACAGGGCATCCTCCATTCACCCCTCCACTTT. Amino acids: CAWNRQGILHSPLHF. J is TRBJ1-6 and V is TRBV30; 7 bases line up with TRBD1. The CDR3 is 15 residues long. The trim removed 4 bases at V and 8 bases at J, leaving 11 bases unmatched. CDR1 is GTSNPN, CDR2 SVGIG, per germline (reference sequence).

V is TRBV27 and J is TRBJ2-5; TRBD1 matches 7 bases. Trimming at V came to 3 bases and at J to 5 bases, leaving 3 bases not matched to a gene. The length of the CDR3 is 13 residues. Germline V gene data show CDR1 as MNHEY and CDR2 as SMNVEV (reference sequence). CDR3 sequence reads: CASSLTGRETQYF. CDR3 coding DNA: TGTGCCAGCAGTTTGACAGGGCGGGAGACCCAGTACTTC.

The V and J genes are TRBV9 and TRBJ1-6; D unclear. V lost 1 base and J 14 bases, leaving 13 bases between the germline ends. CDR1 and CDR2 (germline): SGDLS, YYNGEE. This CDR3 is 13 amino acids long. The CDR3 sequence: CASSVLPTRALHF. The CDR3 coding sequence is TGTGCCAGCAGCGTATTACCGACTAGGGCCCTCCACTTT.

This chain joins TRBV6-2 or TRBV6-3 and TRBJ1-1; no clear D gene. Germline lookup yields CDR1 MNHEY and CDR2 SVGEGT. Trimming took 2 bases from V and 3 from J, leaving 13 bases between them. This CDR3 spans 15 amino acids. DNA for the CDR3: TGTGCCAGCAGTTACCTGCGAAGTCTGGACACTGAAGCTTTCTTT. Translating it yields CASSYLRSLDTEAFF.

The genes are TRBV29-1 and TRBJ1-2; 7 bases fit TRBD1. The length of the CDR3 is 14 residues. Germline V gives CDR1 SQVTM, CDR2 ANQGSEA. The ends lost 4 bases at V and 7 bases at J; junction bases unmatched: 12. As DNA, the CDR3 is TGCAGCGTTGGTGGGACAGCGTACAGGGTTGGCTACACCTTC. This encodes CSVGGTAYRVGYTF.

CDR3 coding DNA: TGTGCCACCCTTACCAGGAGGGGACCGAACACTGAAGCTTTCTTT. Residues: CATLTRRGPNTEAFF. The rearrangement joins TRBV10-3 to TRBJ1-1; a possible D gene is TRBD1 (5 bases). The length of the CDR3 is 15 residues. Germline-derived CDR1 and CDR2 are ENHRY and SYGVKD. With 10 bases removed from V and 1 base from J, the gap between germline ends came to 19 bases.

This chain links TRBV19 with TRBJ1-4; TRBD1 agrees at 8 bases. The length of the CDR3 is 15 residues. CDR1 is LNHDA and CDR2 is SQIVND in the germline V gene (reference sequence). J gave up 6 bases and V 5 bases, and 8 bases lay outside the gene matches. In DNA form, the CDR3 reads TGTGCCAGTAGTGTCGACAGGGGCGGGGATGAAAAACTGTTTTTT. It yields the protein CASSVDRGGDEKLFF.

J is TRBJ1-1 and V is TRBV10-2; 7 bases are shared with TRBD1. This CDR3 comprises 14 residues. With 2 bases clipped from V and 1 base from J, the junction kept 1 base outside the gene matches. Germline V gives CDR1 WSHSY, CDR2 SAAADI. The CDR3 nucleotides are TGCGCCAGCAGTGAGAGACAGGGGAACACTGAAGCTTTCTTT. Protein product: CASSERQGNTEAFF.

The V and J genes are TRBV5-4 and TRBJ1-1; 7 bases are shared with TRBD1. There are 13 residues in the CDR3. Germline-derived CDR1 and CDR2 are SGHNT and YYREEE (reference sequence). V lost 1 base, J lost 6 bases, and 3 bases stayed unmatched. CDR3 protein: CASSLKGAAEAFF. Here the CDR3 DNA reads TGTGCCAGCAGCTTGAAGGGGGCGGCTGAAGCTTTCTTT.

Only one count was recorded for this clone. The chain combines TRBV7-9 with TRBJ1-5; TRBD1 might be the D (5 bases). CDR3 length equals 13 residues. The V gene lost 5 bases and the J gene lost 5 bases, with 10 bases spanning the gap. The germline V gene encodes CDR1 SEHNR and CDR2 FQNEAQ (reference sequence). The DNA of the CDR3 is TGTGCCAGCAGCGTGACAGAGTATCAGCCCCAGCATTTT. It translates to CASSVTEYQPQHF. The full variable domain, rest sourced from reference TRBV7-9 and TRBJ1-5, is DTGVSQNPRHKITKRGQNVTFRCDPISEHNRLYWYRQTLGQGPEFLTYFQNEAQLEKSRLLSDRFSAERPKGSFSTLEIQRTEQGDSAMYLCASSVTEYQPQHFGDGTRLSIL.

The chain has TRBV10-3 and TRBJ2-5; 8 bases map to TRBD1. Germline V gene data show CDR1 as ENHRY and CDR2 as SYGVKD. The length of the CDR3 is 15 residues. With V trimmed by 4 bases and J by 1 base, 5 bases remained unmatched. DNA for the CDR3: TGTGCCATCAGTGCCCAAGACAGGGGCCAAGAGACCCAGTACTTC. It specifies CAISAQDRGQETQYF.